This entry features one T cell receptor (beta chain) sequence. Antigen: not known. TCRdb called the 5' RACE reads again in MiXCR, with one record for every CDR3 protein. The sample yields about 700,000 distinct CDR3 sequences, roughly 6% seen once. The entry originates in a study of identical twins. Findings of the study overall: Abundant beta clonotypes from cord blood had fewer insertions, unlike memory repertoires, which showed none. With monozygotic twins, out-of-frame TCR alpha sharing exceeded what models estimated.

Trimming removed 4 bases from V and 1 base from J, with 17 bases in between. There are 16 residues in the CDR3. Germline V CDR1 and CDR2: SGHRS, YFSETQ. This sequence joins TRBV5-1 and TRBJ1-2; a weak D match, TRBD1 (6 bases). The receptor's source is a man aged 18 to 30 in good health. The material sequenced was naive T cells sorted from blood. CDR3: CASSPRGQVYNYGYTF. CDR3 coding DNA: TGCGCCAGCAGCCCTCGGGGGCAGGTGTATAACTATGGCTACACCTTC.